This TCR delta chain was documented in a study of Vδ1+ human thymocytes. General study points: Highly polyclonal TRG and TRD repertoires with Gaussian CDR3 length distributions appeared in thymus.

The CDR3 is made up of 15 amino acids. CDR1 and CDR2 (germline): NSMFDY, ISSIKDK. Between 98% and 99.6% of sorted thymocytes were Vdelta1+. As for this clone: The antigen is unknown. Compared with germline, one end of the junction differs, possibly owing to a read error. Distinct nucleotide sequences in the sample also encode this CDR3.

RNA was extracted from the cells and then reverse transcribed. Multiplex PCR used pooled V-gene forward primers and a constant-region reverse primer to amplify CDR3s. TCRdb re-called the multiplex PCR reads using CATT. This table holds under 85,000 delta-chain clones, around 30% found once. V gene TRAV29/DV5 combines with J gene TRDJ1, with 9 nucleotides matching TRDD3. The TCR sequence derives from a boy younger than two who had congenital heart surgery. The sequencing input was Vdelta1+ gamma-delta thymocytes from the thymus. Subset of the sample: FACS-sorted CD3+ TCRalphabeta- TCRVdelta1+ TCRVdelta2- thymocytes. Here the CDR3 reads CAASGPYWGNDKLIF. In DNA form, the CDR3 reads TGTGCCGCAAGCGGCCCGTACTGGGGGAACGATAAACTCATCTTT.